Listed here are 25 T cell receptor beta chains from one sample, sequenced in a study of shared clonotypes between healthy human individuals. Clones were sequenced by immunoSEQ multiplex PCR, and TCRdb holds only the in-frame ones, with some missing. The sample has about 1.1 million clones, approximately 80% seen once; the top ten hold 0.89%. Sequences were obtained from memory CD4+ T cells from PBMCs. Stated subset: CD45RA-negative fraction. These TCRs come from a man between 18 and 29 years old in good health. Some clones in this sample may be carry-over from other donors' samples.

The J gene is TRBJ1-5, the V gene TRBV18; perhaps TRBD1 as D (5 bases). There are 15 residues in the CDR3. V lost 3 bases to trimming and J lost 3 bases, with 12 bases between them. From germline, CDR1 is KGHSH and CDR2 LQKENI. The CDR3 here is CASSPSGHINQPQHF. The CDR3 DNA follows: TGTGCCAGCTCACCTTCCGGACATATCAATCAGCCCCAGCATTTT.

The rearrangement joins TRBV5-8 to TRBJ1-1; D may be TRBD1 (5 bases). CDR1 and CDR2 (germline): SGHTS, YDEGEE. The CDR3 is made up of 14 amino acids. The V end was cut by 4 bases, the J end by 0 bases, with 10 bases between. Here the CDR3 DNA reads TGTGCCAGCAGCGCCGGGACGGTGAACACTGAAGCTTTCTTT. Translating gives CASSAGTVNTEAFF.

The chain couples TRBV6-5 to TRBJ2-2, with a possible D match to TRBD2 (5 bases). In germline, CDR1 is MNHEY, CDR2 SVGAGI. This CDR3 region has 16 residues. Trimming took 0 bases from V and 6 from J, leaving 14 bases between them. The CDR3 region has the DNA TGTGCCAGCAGTTACTCGGGCCGGGGTATCCCCGGGGAGCTGTTTTTT. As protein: CASSYSGRGIPGELFF.

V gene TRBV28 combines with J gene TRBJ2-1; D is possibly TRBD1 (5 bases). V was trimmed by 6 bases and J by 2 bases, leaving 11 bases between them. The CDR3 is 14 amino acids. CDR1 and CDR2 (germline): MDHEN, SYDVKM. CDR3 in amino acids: CASRGPGAYNEQFF. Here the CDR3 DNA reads TGTGCCAGCAGGGGGCCAGGCGCCTACAATGAGCAGTTCTTC.

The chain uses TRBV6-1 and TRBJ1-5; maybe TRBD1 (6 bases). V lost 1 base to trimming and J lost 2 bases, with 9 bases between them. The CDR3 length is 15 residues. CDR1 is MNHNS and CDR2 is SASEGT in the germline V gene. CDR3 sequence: CASSEGQARNQPQHF. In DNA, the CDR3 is TGTGCCAGCAGTGAAGGACAGGCCCGCAATCAGCCCCAGCATTTT.

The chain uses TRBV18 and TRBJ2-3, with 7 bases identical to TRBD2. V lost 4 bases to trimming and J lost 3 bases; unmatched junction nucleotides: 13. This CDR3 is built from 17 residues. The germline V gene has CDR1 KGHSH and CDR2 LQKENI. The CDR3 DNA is TGTGCCAGCTCACGCAACAATATGGCTAGCGGAACAGATACGCAGTATTTT. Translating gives CASSRNNMASGTDTQYF.

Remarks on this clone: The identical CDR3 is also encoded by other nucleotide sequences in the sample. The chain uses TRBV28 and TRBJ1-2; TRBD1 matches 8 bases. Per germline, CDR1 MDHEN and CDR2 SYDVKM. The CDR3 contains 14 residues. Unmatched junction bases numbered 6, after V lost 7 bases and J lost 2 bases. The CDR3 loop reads CASTSGDRNYGYTF. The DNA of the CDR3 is TGTGCCAGCACCTCAGGGGACAGGAACTATGGCTACACCTTC.

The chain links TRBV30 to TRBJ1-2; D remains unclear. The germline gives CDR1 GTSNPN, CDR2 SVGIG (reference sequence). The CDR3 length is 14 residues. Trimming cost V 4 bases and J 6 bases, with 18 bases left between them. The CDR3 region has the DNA TGTGCCTGGAATGAAGGACGGAGCAACAATGGCTACACCTTC. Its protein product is CAWNEGRSNNGYTF.

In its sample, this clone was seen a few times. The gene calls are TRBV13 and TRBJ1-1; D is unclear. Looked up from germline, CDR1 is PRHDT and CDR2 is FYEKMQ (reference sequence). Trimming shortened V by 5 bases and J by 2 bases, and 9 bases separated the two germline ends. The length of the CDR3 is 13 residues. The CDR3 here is CASSRNRNTEAFF. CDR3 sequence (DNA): TGTGCCAGCAGCCGCAACAGAAACACTGAAGCTTTCTTT. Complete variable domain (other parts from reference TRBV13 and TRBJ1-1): AAGVIQSPRHLIKEKRETATLKCYPIPRHDTVYWYQQGPGQDPQFLISFYEKMQSDKGSIPDRFSAQQFSDYHSELNMSSLELGDSALYFCASSRNRNTEAFFGQGTRLTVV.

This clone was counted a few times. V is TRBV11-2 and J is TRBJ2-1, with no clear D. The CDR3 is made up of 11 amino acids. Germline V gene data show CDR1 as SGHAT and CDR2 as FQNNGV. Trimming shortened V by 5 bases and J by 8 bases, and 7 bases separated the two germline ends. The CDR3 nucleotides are TGTGCCAGCAGCCCTTGGGATGAGCAGTTCTTC. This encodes CASSPWDEQFF.

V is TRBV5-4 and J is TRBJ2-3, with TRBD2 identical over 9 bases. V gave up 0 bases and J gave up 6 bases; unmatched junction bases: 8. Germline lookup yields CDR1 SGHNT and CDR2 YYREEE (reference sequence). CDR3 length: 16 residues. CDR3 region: CASSLGLRREGDTQYF. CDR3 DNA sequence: TGTGCCAGCAGCTTGGGTTTACGGCGGGAGGGCGATACGCAGTATTTT.

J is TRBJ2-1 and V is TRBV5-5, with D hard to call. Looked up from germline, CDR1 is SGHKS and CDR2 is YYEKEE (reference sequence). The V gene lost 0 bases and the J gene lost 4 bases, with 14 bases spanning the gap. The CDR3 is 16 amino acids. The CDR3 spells CASSLGGPTLYNEQFF. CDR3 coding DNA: TGTGCCAGCAGCTTGGGCGGACCAACCCTGTACAATGAGCAGTTCTTC.

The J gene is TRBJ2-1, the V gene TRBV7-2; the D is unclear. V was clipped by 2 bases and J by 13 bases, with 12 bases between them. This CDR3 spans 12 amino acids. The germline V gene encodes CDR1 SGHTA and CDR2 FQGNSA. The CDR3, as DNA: TGTGCCAGCAGCTTAAACGGGCTCCCTCAGTTCTTC. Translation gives CASSLNGLPQFF.

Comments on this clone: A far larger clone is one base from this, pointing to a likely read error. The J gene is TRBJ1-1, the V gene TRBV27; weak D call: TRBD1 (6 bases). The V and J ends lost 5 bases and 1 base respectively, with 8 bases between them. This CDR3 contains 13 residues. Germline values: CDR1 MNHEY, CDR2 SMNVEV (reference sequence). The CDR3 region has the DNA TGTGCCAGCAGTACGACAGGGAACACTGAAGCTTTCTTT. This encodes CASSTTGNTEAFF.

CDR3 loop: CASSLWAGGNYEQYF. The CDR3 DNA reads TGTGCCAGCAGTTTATGGGCGGGAGGAAATTACGAGCAGTACTTC. The V and J genes are TRBV28 and TRBJ2-7, with 8 bases fitting TRBD2. Trimming took 0 bases from V and 4 from J; bases not matched to a gene: 5. Germline V CDR1 and CDR2: MDHEN, SYDVKM. CDR3 length: 15 residues.

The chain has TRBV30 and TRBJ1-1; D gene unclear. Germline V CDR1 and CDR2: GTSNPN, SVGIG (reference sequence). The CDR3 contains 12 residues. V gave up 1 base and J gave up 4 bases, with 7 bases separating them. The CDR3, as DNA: TGTGCCTGGAGTGATCTCGGCACTGAAGCTTTCTTT. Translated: CAWSDLGTEAFF. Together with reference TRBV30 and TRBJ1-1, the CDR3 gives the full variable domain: SQTIHQWPATLVQPVGSPLSLECTVEGTSNPNLYWYRQAAGRGLQLLFYSVGIGQISSEVPQNLSASRPQDRQFILSSKKLLLSDSGFYLCAWSDLGTEAFFGQGTRLTVV.

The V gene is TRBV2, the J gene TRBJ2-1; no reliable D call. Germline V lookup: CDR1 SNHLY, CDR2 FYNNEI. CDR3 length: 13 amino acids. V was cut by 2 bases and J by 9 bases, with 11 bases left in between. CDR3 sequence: CASSELSWSEQFF. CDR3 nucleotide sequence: TGTGCCAGCAGTGAATTATCGTGGAGTGAGCAGTTCTTC.

The chain's CDR3 is CASSERRAAISGETQYF. The CDR3 region has the DNA TGCGCCAGCAGTGAGAGGCGGGCAGCCATATCGGGAGAGACCCAGTACTTC. This sequence joins TRBV10-1 and TRBJ2-5, with D tentatively TRBD2 (5 bases). This CDR3 contains 17 residues. Trimming cost V 2 bases and J 4 bases, with 20 bases left between them. Germline CDR1 reads WNHNN; CDR2 reads SYGVQD (reference sequence).

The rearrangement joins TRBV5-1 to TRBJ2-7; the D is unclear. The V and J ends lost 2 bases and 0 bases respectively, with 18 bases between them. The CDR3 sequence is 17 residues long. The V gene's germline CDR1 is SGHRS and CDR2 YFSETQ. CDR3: CASSFTLSRKSSYEQYF. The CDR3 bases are TGCGCCAGCAGCTTTACATTGTCTAGGAAGAGCTCCTACGAGCAGTACTTC.

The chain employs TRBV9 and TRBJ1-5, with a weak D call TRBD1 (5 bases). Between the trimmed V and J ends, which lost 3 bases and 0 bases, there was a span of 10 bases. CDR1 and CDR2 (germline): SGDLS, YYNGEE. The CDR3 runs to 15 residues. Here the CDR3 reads CASSADSYSNQPQHF. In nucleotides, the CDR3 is TGTGCCAGCAGCGCAGACAGCTATAGCAATCAGCCCCAGCATTTT.

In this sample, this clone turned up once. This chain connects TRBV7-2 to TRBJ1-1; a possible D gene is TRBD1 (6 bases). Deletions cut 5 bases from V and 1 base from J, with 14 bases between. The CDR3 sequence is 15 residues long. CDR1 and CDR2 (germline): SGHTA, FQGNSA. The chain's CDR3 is CASSTTPGANTEAFF. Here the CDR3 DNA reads TGTGCCAGCAGCACTACCCCGGGGGCGAACACTGAAGCTTTCTTT. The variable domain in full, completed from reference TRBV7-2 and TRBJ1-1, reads GAGVSQSPSNKVTEKGKDVELRCDPISGHTALYWYRQSLGQGLEFLIYFQGNSAPDKSGLPSDRFSAERTGGSVSTLTIQRTQQEDSAVYLCASSTTPGANTEAFFGQGTRLTVV.

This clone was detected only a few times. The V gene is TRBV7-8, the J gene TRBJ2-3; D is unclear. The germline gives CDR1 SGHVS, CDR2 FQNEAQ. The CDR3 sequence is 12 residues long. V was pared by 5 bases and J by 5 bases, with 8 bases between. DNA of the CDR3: TGTGCCAGCAGCCCCCTTCGAGATACGCAGTATTTT. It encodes CASSPLRDTQYF.

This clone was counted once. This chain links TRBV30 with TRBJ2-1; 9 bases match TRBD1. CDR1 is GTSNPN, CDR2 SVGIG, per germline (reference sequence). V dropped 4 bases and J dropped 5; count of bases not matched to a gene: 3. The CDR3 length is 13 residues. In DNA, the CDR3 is TGTGCCTGGAACCGGGACAGGGACAATGAGCAGTTCTTC. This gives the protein CAWNRDRDNEQFF.

CDR3 sequence reads: CASRSSTDTQYF. CDR3 bases: TGTGCCAGCAGGTCAAGCACAGATACGCAGTATTTT. This chain links TRBV7-6 with TRBJ2-3; D not certain. V gave up 6 bases and J gave up 0 bases, with 4 bases separating them. The V gene's germline CDR1 is SGHVS and CDR2 FNYEAQ. This CDR3 comprises 12 residues.

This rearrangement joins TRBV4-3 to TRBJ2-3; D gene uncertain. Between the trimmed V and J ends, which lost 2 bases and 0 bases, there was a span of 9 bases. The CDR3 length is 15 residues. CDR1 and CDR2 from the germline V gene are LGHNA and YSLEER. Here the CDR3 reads CASSQKAVSTDTQYF. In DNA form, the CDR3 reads TGCGCCAGCAGCCAAAAAGCCGTGAGCACAGATACGCAGTATTTT.